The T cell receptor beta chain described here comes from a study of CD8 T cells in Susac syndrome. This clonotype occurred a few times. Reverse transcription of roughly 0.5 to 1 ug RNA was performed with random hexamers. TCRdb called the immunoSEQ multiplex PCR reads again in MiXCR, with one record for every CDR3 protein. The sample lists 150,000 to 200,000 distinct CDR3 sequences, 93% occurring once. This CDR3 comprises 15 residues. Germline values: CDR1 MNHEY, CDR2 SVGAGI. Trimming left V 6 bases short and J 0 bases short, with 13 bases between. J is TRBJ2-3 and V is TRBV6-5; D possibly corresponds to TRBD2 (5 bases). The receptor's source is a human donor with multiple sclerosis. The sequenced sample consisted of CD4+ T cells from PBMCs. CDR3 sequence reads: CASRPTRGSTDTQYF. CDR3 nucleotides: TGTGCCAGCAGACCCACTCGGGGTAGCACAGATACGCAGTATTTT.